The entry below gives a single TCR beta chain sequence along with its context. No antigen is known for it. Method: immunoSEQ multiplex PCR; TCRdb's copy keeps in-frame clones and lacks some. The sample lists approximately 120,000 clones, more than 80% occurring once. The sample originates from a study of T cell responses to AZD1222 COVID-19 vaccine. The study, taken as a whole, reports: Among the donors, most were white British and more were female, and clonal diversity was possibly underestimated. Spike-specific TCR depth and breadth grew after two AZD1222 doses. Seropositive at baseline were only six AZD1222 recipients. Unmutated variant regions reportedly attract nearly half of all spike-specific TCRs.

Germline CDR1 reads MNHEY; CDR2 reads SVGAGI. J was trimmed by 9 bases and V by 6 bases; bases with no gene match: 11. The CDR3 totals 14 residues. This receptor was taken from an adult who received the AZD1222 COVID-19 vaccine. The rearrangement links TRBV6-5 to TRBJ2-7; the match to TRBD1 covers 10 bases. The specimen was peripheral blood, collected 28 days after the second AZD1222 dose. The CDR3 loop reads CASRAGTGVLRQYF. CDR3 DNA sequence: TGTGCCAGCAGGGCCGGGACAGGGGTCTTAAGGCAGTACTTC.